The source of this T cell receptor beta chain is a study of blood T cells in healthy people across ages. Study-level results: Compared with aged donors, long-lived donors showed fewer expanded clones, suggesting selection.

The CDR3 extends over 13 amino acids. Those donating, healthy Caucasian individuals from Russia, were aged about 6 to 100. Every participating donor contributed roughly 11 milliliters of peripheral blood through a draw. Per individual sample, total RNA of at least 5.5 micrograms was extracted. A single count supports this clonotype. What it binds is unknown. A much larger clonotype is one base distant, so this may be a read error. Together with a sample-barcoded 5' primer, a J-beta primer mix was included in a second PCR lasting about 6 to 11 cycles. TCRdb used MiXCR to reprocess the 5' RACE reads, holding one entry per CDR3 protein. The table lists under 850,000 distinct CDR3 sequences, under 40% of them singletons, with 13% in the top ten.

This sequence originates from a man between 18 and 35 years old in good health. This chain connects TRBV12-3 or TRBV12-4 to TRBJ1-2; possibly TRBD1 for D (5 bases). Specimen: blood. The CDR3 nucleotides read TGTGTCAGCTCCCCGGGGCCGAGTTATGGCTACACCTTC. Residues: CVSSPGPSYGYTF.